This section outlines one TCR beta chain sequence together with its context. Its binding antigen is unknown. Base qualities are not at hand, and no much larger clone is one base apart. RNA was extracted with the RNeasy kit and roughly 0.45 to 1 ug was reverse transcribed using random hexamers. TCR beta CDR3 regions were amplified with the immunoSEQ multiplex PCR assay covering 54 Vbeta and 13 Jbeta segments. PCR amplification bias was corrected by using a synthetic template baseline for primer optimization and computational correction. On the study's bioinformatics: Reads were assigned to V, D and J genes according to IMGT and analyzed in immunoSEQ Analyzer, with only productive sequences retained. Clonality was computed as one minus Shannon entropy normalized by log2 of the number of productive unique sequences. For each patient and control, public and private clones were evaluated within the 100 most prevalent clones. Susac-specific clones were defined as absent from healthy and MS cohorts, over a thousand published viral clones and other ImmuneACCESS disease sequences. TCRdb took the public reads, trimmed them with fastp at Q25, ran MiXCR for clone calling and kept in-frame beta chains. Each CDR3 protein gets just one entry, which takes the most common genes and DNA from the rows behind it. Here the V and J calls rest on TCRdb's processing, not on the authors' analysis. This sample lists roughly 120,000 distinct CDR3 sequences; around 94% were detected once. The ten largest account for over 0.07% of the sample.

This specimen comes from a study of CD8 T cells in Susac syndrome (dated by TCRdb to between 2018 and 2021). Describing the broader study: Repertoire sequencing was used to test whether CD8+ T cell activation and differentiation in Susac syndrome was antigen driven.

High-throughput TCR beta sequencing profiled peripheral blood CD8+ and CD4+ T cells from healthy donors, Susac syndrome patients and multiple sclerosis patients. Healthy donors were age- and sex-matched controls. Bulk CD8+ and CD4+ T cells were purified magnetically by negative isolation, whereas CD8+ TEMRA cells were enriched by FACS. Blood was collected in EDTA tubes and processed within 24 hours, with PBMCs isolated through density gradient centrifugation. PBMCs intended for TCR sequencing were cryopreserved in liquid nitrogen and were subsequently thawed in a 37 degrees C water bath. A purity of at least 90% was achieved for sorted or isolated CD4+, CD8+ and CD8+ TEMRA cells. What the work shows at the level of the full study, not this receptor alone: The TCR sequencing and HLA analysis was acknowledged to have included a relatively small number of individuals.

The source is a human donor in good health. Source material: CD4+ T cells from PBMCs.

DNA sequence: TGCAGCGGAGCGGACAGCTCCTACGAGCAGTACTTC. Its translation reads: CSGADSSYEQYF. Recombination linked TRBV29-1 to TRBJ2-7, and perhaps TRBD1 as D gene, on 6 matching bases. The germline V gene specifies SQVTM as CDR1 and ANQGSEA as CDR2. Inclusive of the bounding cysteine and phenylalanine, the CDR3 is 12 residues long. Left in the record is the CDR3 DNA by itself, 36 bases read in frame from the first base. V loses 7 bases, J loses 0 bases, and the germline ends lie 10 bases apart.